The 21 T cell receptor beta chains below come from one sample, sequenced in a study of blood T cell repertoires in COVID-19. Clones were sequenced by immunoSEQ multiplex PCR, and TCRdb holds only the in-frame ones, with some missing. Among some 110,000 clones listed, 85% to 90% were seen once. Material: peripheral blood. Receptor source: a human donor in a cohort sampled during active COVID-19.

This chain links TRBV2 with TRBJ2-7; 8 bases align to TRBD1. Germline values: CDR1 SNHLY, CDR2 FYNNEI. The CDR3 loop spans 15 amino acids. After removal of 2 bases from V and 4 bases from J, the junction contained 7 bases not matched to a gene. CDR3 region: CASSEQGAVGYEQYF. The CDR3 DNA reads as TGTGCCAGCAGTGAACAGGGGGCGGTCGGATACGAGCAGTACTTC.

The V and J genes are TRBV2 and TRBJ2-7; 8 positions match TRBD1. V shed 6 bases, J shed 6 bases, and the junction held 10 bases outside the gene matches. CDR3 size: 14 residues. Looked up from germline, CDR1 is SNHLY and CDR2 is FYNNEI. The CDR3 region has the DNA TGTGCCAGCAGCCCCTTACAGGGGGAAGGCGAGCAGTACTTC. Encoded protein: CASSPLQGEGEQYF.

The V call is TRBV5-1, the J call TRBJ2-1; 9 nucleotides line up with TRBD2. The length of the CDR3 is 15 residues. With 1 base clipped from V and 6 bases from J, the junction kept 5 bases outside the gene matches. The germline V gene has CDR1 SGHRS and CDR2 YFSETQ. The CDR3 region has the DNA TGCGCCAGCAGCTTGCCTAGCGGGAACCGCAATGAGCAGTTCTTC. Encoded protein: CASSLPSGNRNEQFF.

The chain has TRBV6-5 and TRBJ1-2, with D possibly TRBD1 on 5 matching bases. The V gene lost 6 bases and the J gene lost 3 bases, with 8 bases spanning the gap. The germline CDR1 and CDR2 sequences are MNHEY and SVGAGI. The CDR3 is 12 amino acids. DNA of the CDR3: TGTGCCAGCAGGGGCAGGGACTATGGCTACACCTTC. Amino acid sequence: CASRGRDYGYTF.

The gene calls are TRBV5-1 and TRBJ2-5; 14 bases are shared with TRBD2. Trimming at V came to 5 bases and at J to 4 bases, leaving 10 bases not matched to a gene. This CDR3 has 17 amino acids. Germline loops: CDR1 SGHRS, CDR2 YFSETQ. CDR3 sequence (DNA): TGCGCCAGCAGTCCTACCGGGACTAGCGGGAGTACAGAGACCCAGTACTTC. Its protein product is CASSPTGTSGSTETQYF.

The chain has TRBV5-4 and TRBJ2-2; 10 bases fit TRBD1. This CDR3 is built from 17 residues. Germline values: CDR1 SGHNT, CDR2 YYREEE (reference sequence). V was pared by 7 bases and J by 1 base, with 10 bases of the junction left unmatched. The CDR3 is CASGTGTGVWNTGELFF. The CDR3 DNA sequence: TGTGCCAGCGGCACCGGGACAGGGGTTTGGAACACCGGGGAGCTGTTTTTT.

The chain has TRBV2 and TRBJ1-2, with 7 bases fitting TRBD1. Per germline, CDR1 SNHLY and CDR2 FYNNEI. V gave up 6 bases and J gave up 2 bases; unmatched junction bases: 6. The CDR3 covers 14 residues. The CDR3, as DNA: TGTGCCAGCAGAAGGGACAGCGGGAACTATGGCTACACCTTC. As protein: CASRRDSGNYGYTF. Drawing the rest from reference TRBV2 and TRBJ1-2, the complete variable domain is EPEVTQTPSHQVTQMGQEVILRCVPISNHLYFYWYRQILGQKVEFLVSFYNNEISEKSEIFDDQFSVERPDGSNFTLKIRSTKLEDSAMYFCASRRDSGNYGYTFGSGTRLTVV.

The genes are TRBV7-9 and TRBJ2-5; a weak D match, TRBD2 (6 bases). The ends were cut back, 3 bases at V and 4 bases at J, with 15 bases in the middle. The CDR3 consists of 15 residues. Germline V CDR1 and CDR2: SEHNR, FQNEAQ (reference sequence). The CDR3 coding sequence is TGTGCCAGCAGCTTCCCCCCCGGGGGAGGAGAGACCCAGTACTTC. Its translation: CASSFPPGGGETQYF.

The chain recombines TRBV7-2 with TRBJ2-1; a weak D match, TRBD1 (5 bases). There are 17 residues in the CDR3. Looked up from germline, CDR1 is SGHTA and CDR2 is FQGNSA. Trimming cost V 1 base and J 8 bases, with 21 bases left between them. CDR3 sequence reads: CASSLDHRGSEKDEQFF. In DNA form, the CDR3 reads TGTGCCAGCAGCTTAGATCATAGGGGCAGTGAGAAGGATGAGCAGTTCTTC.

J is TRBJ2-1 and V is TRBV7-3; 7 nucleotides line up with TRBD2. V shed 5 bases and J 6 bases; nucleotides not matched to a gene: 4. This CDR3 has 13 residues. Germline V lookup: CDR1 SGHTA, CDR2 FQGTGA. For the CDR3, the DNA is TGTGCCAGCAGCCCTGGGACTACCAATGAGCAGTTCTTC. Protein product: CASSPGTTNEQFF.

The CDR3 nucleotides are TGTGCCAGCAGTTCCTCCCGTACAGCGGGTTACAATGAGCAGTTCTTC. Its protein product is CASSSSRTAGYNEQFF. J is TRBJ2-1 and V is TRBV27; possible D gene TRBD2, 6 bases. There are 16 residues in the CDR3. V was shortened by 4 bases and J by 4 bases, with 17 bases between the two germline ends. Per germline, CDR1 MNHEY and CDR2 SMNVEV (reference sequence).

The chain couples TRBV9 to TRBJ1-1; a possible D gene is TRBD1 (5 bases). Germline V gene data show CDR1 as SGDLS and CDR2 as YYNGEE. This CDR3 contains 13 residues. V dropped 3 bases and J dropped 8 bases, with 14 bases sitting between them. The CDR3 region is CASSARGSSEAFF. CDR3 coding DNA: TGTGCCAGCAGCGCTAGGGGCAGCTCGGAAGCTTTCTTT.

The rearrangement uses TRBV7-9 and TRBJ2-1; TRBD2 agrees at 13 bases. This CDR3 spans 16 amino acids. Unmatched junction bases numbered 6, after V lost 5 bases and J lost 5 bases. The germline CDR1 and CDR2 sequences are SEHNR and FQNEAQ (reference sequence). CDR3 bases: TGTGCCAGCAGCACCGGGACTAGCGGGGACCACAATGAGCAGTTCTTC. Its protein is CASSTGTSGDHNEQFF.

The CDR3, as DNA: TGCGCCAGCAGCCACGGGGGCGGGGGCGGGTACGAGCAGTACTTC. Its protein is CASSHGGGGGYEQYF. This sequence joins TRBV4-1 and TRBJ2-7, with a tentative D call TRBD2 (7 bases). The V gene's germline CDR1 is MGHRA and CDR2 YSYEKL. The CDR3 has 15 amino acids. The V and J ends lost 3 bases and 4 bases respectively, with 16 bases between them.

The chain uses TRBV5-5 and TRBJ1-4; unclear D gene. Germline V gene sequence: CDR1 SGHKS, CDR2 YYEKEE (reference sequence). This CDR3 is 14 amino acids long. Between the trimmed V and J ends, which lost 5 bases and 7 bases, there was a span of 15 bases. This CDR3 reads CASSPTRAGEKLFF. Written as DNA, the CDR3 is TGTGCCAGCAGTCCAACGAGGGCAGGTGAAAAACTGTTTTTT.

The chain links TRBV5-8 to TRBJ1-3; 7 bases fit TRBD1. The CDR3 runs 16 residues. V was pared by 5 bases and J by 0 bases, with 8 bases of the junction left unmatched. CDR1 and CDR2 from the germline V gene are SGHTS and YDEGEE. The CDR3 DNA follows: TGTGCCAGCAGAAAACGACAGGGAAACTCTGGAAACACCATATATTTT. Translated: CASRKRQGNSGNTIYF.

This chain connects TRBV19 to TRBJ2-1; 8 nucleotides align to TRBD1. V trimming: 5 bases; J trimming: 9 bases; junction bases outside the gene matches: 6. This CDR3 comprises 13 residues. CDR1 and CDR2 from the germline V gene are LNHDA and SQIVND (reference sequence). CDR3 nucleotide sequence: TGTGCCAGTAGTGCCAGGGGGCTCGTTGAGCAGTTCTTC. Encoded protein: CASSARGLVEQFF.

This clone turned up a few times. The J gene is TRBJ1-5, the V gene TRBV5-8; tentative D call: TRBD1 (6 bases). The V gene's germline CDR1 is SGHTS and CDR2 YDEGEE. The CDR3 consists of 15 residues. The V end was cut by 5 bases, the J end by 5 bases, with 17 bases between. DNA for the CDR3: TGTGCCAGCAGTTGGGACACTTCCACGGATCAGCCCCAGCATTTT. This translates into CASSWDTSTDQPQHF.

The CDR3 bases are TGTGCCAGCAGTTCCCGACAGGGGGCGAACACCATATATTTT. Translated: CASSSRQGANTIYF. The chain couples TRBV27 to TRBJ1-3; 10 bases align to TRBD1. This CDR3 contains 14 residues. V gave up 4 bases and J gave up 7 bases; unmatched junction bases: 4. Germline V gives CDR1 MNHEY, CDR2 SMNVEV (reference sequence).

The genes are TRBV5-4 and TRBJ2-3; 11 nucleotides match TRBD2. The V segment lost 4 bases and the J segment 1 base; nucleotides outside the gene matches: 2. CDR3 length: 15 amino acids. CDR1 SGHNT and CDR2 YYREEE come from the germline V gene (reference sequence). The chain's CDR3 is CASSKLAGGTDTQYF. As DNA, the CDR3 is TGTGCCAGCAGCAAACTAGCGGGAGGCACAGATACGCAGTATTTT.

The chain carries TRBV28 and TRBJ2-3; weak D call: TRBD2 (5 bases). The germline gives CDR1 MDHEN, CDR2 SYDVKM. The V gene lost 5 bases and the J gene lost 0 bases, with 18 bases spanning the gap. The CDR3 contains 17 residues. In DNA form, the CDR3 reads TGTGCCAGCAGTCTCTTCCGACTACTAACTAGCACAGATACGCAGTATTTT. It is translated as CASSLFRLLTSTDTQYF.